This entry lists 9 T cell receptor beta chains sequenced from one sample in a study of blood T cell dynamics during melanoma immunotherapy. Time point: week 3, after first cycle of checkpoint inhibitor. TCRdb's copy holds only in-frame clones and misses some; the assay was immunoSEQ multiplex PCR. The table shows 6,000 or so clones, with 75% to 90% occurring only once. The material sequenced was blood, taken from a patient treated with checkpoint blockade. The receptors here all came from a human donor with melanoma. Some clones in this sample may be carry-over from other donors' samples.

The V and J genes are TRBV6-6 and TRBJ1-1; perhaps TRBD1 as D (6 bases). V was cut by 2 bases and J by 4 bases, with 17 bases left in between. Germline CDR1 and CDR2: MNHNY and SVGAGI (reference sequence). CDR3 length equals 16 residues. The CDR3 region has the DNA TGTGCCAGCAGTTACACGGGGTCGGGGGCCGGCACTGAAGCTTTCTTT. Protein sequence: CASSYTGSGAGTEAFF.

J is TRBJ2-7 and V is TRBV5-6, with a weak D call TRBD1 (6 bases). Germline CDR1 is SGHDT and CDR2 is YYEEEE. V was clipped by 4 bases and J by 3 bases, with 14 bases between them. This CDR3 has 14 residues. The CDR3 DNA sequence: TGTGCCAGCAGCCTCCTGACAGGCTACTACGAGCAGTACTTC. Translation gives CASSLLTGYYEQYF.

This clone was seen a few times. This rearrangement joins TRBV7-9 to TRBJ1-5; D perhaps matches TRBD1 (6 bases). Trimming removed 3 bases at V and 5 bases at J, with 8 bases between. CDR1 and CDR2 (germline): SEHNR, FQNEAQ (reference sequence). CDR3 length: 13 residues. CDR3 sequence reads: CASSLAGDQPQHF. The CDR3 coding sequence is TGTGCCAGCAGCTTGGCAGGGGATCAGCCCCAGCATTTT.

The rearrangement joins TRBV7-8 to TRBJ2-1; D possibly corresponds to TRBD1 (5 bases). With 6 bases removed from V and 5 bases from J, the gap between germline ends came to 8 bases. CDR1 and CDR2 (germline): SGHVS, FQNEAQ. The CDR3 has 12 residues. The CDR3 coding sequence is TGTGCCAGCAGTCAACAGGACAATGAGCAGTTCTTC. This sequence encodes CASSQQDNEQFF.

This clone was picked up one time. A far larger clone is one nucleotide away, so this likely arose from a read error. This chain uses TRBV4-3 with TRBJ1-6; the match to TRBD1 covers 9 bases. From germline, CDR1 is LGHNA and CDR2 YSLEER. The V and J ends lost 5 bases and 7 bases, in that order; junction bases with no gene match: 6. CDR3 length equals 15 residues. CDR3 sequence reads: CASSWDRALNSPLHF. Written as DNA, the CDR3 is TGCGCCAGCAGCTGGGACAGGGCTTTGAATTCACCCCTCCACTTT.

J is TRBJ2-3 and V is TRBV7-6, with D possibly being TRBD1 (5 bases). Per the germline V gene, CDR1 is SGHVS and CDR2 is FNYEAQ. The CDR3 extends over 14 amino acids. Trimming removed 5 bases at V and 6 bases at J, with 15 bases between. The CDR3 region has the DNA TGTGCCAGCAGCCGCAGGGTTGATGGGGATACGCAGTATTTT. Protein product: CASSRRVDGDTQYF.

V usage is TRBV19 and J usage is TRBJ1-2, with 7 bases identical to TRBD1. The germline V gene encodes CDR1 LNHDA and CDR2 SQIVND (reference sequence). There are 16 residues in the CDR3. The V gene end was trimmed by 5 bases and the J gene end by 2 bases; junction bases not matched to a gene: 11. In nucleotides, the CDR3 is TGTGCCAGTAGTCGACTTACAGGGGCAGTCAACTATGGCTACACCTTC. Translated: CASSRLTGAVNYGYTF.

CDR3 residues: CASSWTGTRVYEQYF. In DNA, the CDR3 is TGCGCCAGCAGCTGGACCGGGACTAGAGTCTACGAGCAGTACTTC. This rearrangement joins TRBV5-1 to TRBJ2-7; 8 bases agree with TRBD2. The V and J ends lost 3 bases and 3 bases, in that order; junction bases with no gene match: 8. Germline V gene sequence: CDR1 SGHRS, CDR2 YFSETQ. This CDR3 spans 15 amino acids.

The V call is TRBV27, the J call TRBJ2-5; 12 bases agree with TRBD2. Per germline, CDR1 MNHEY and CDR2 SMNVEV (reference sequence). The CDR3 totals 18 residues. V gave up 0 bases and J gave up 2 bases; unmatched junction bases: 7. The CDR3, as DNA: TGTGCCAGCAGTTTATCCCTTGCTAGCGGGAGGGGACAAGAGACCCAGTACTTC. As protein: CASSLSLASGRGQETQYF.